Included here is one T cell receptor beta chain sequence, with context. As yet, its antigen is unknown. From germline, CDR1 is LGHDT and CDR2 YNNKEL (reference sequence). Trimming left V 5 bases short and J 5 bases short, with 12 bases between. The CDR3 is 13 residues long. This entry comes from a study of CD8 T cells in Susac syndrome. Regarding the study as a whole: Acknowledgment was made by the study that its TCR sequencing and HLA analysis involved a relatively small number of individuals.

Bulk CD8+ and CD4+ cells came from magnetic negative isolation; CD8+ TEMRA by FACS. The RNA, about 0.45 to 1 ug, was put through reverse transcription using random hexamers. immunoSEQ multiplex PCR amplified TCR beta CDR3 across 54 Vbeta, 13 Jbeta. TCRdb passed the immunoSEQ multiplex PCR reads through MiXCR, listing each CDR3 protein once. The table shows some 300,000 distinct CDR3 sequences, with 70% to 90% occurring only once. The specimen sequenced was CD8+ T cells from PBMCs. This sequence originates from a human donor with multiple sclerosis. This chain uses TRBV3-1 with TRBJ2-5; D is tentatively TRBD1 or TRBD2 (5 bases each). For the CDR3, the DNA is TGTGCCAGCAGCTCTCAGGGAGACGAGACCCAGTACTTC. This codes for CASSSQGDETQYF.